This TCR beta chain was recorded in a study of neurological immune-mediated disorders. Per the germline V gene, CDR1 is SGDLS and CDR2 is YYNGEE. The CDR3 has 16 amino acids. Trimming at V came to 4 bases and at J to 2 bases, leaving 4 bases not matched to a gene. Study-wide points: None of the CDR3 amino acid sequences of expanded clones were shared across subjects, and this suggested private repertoires in all groups.

The authors produced cDNA by 5'RACE using 10-nucleotide random UMIs. MiXCR, run by TCRdb on the 5' RACE reads, gives a single entry per CDR3 protein. The sample records over 11,000 distinct CDR3 sequences, 8.5% to 12% being singletons. In its sample, this clonotype was seen many times. Its cognate antigen is unknown. Sequenced material: PBMCs. The TCR sequence derives from a woman in her thirties or forties in good health. The chain combines TRBV9 with TRBJ2-2, with 11 nucleotides matching TRBD1. CDR3 in amino acids: CASSPGTGGNTGELFF. The CDR3 DNA is TGTGCCAGCAGCCCAGGGACAGGGGGAAACACCGGGGAGCTGTTTTTT.